Below, 7 T cell receptor beta chains from the same sample are listed, as sequenced in a study of blood T cell repertoires in COVID-19. Using immunoSEQ multiplex PCR, the repertoire was profiled, and TCRdb retains in-frame clones only, with some absent. The table has 120,000 or so clones, about 80% seen once; the top ten hold over 9.5%. The source material was peripheral blood. Receptors originate from a man in his 60s with acute or convalescent COVID-19.

This clone occurred many times. The chain carries TRBV15 and TRBJ1-3, with 7 bases identical to TRBD1. Unmatched junction bases numbered 3, after V lost 4 bases and J lost 3 bases. The CDR3 totals 14 residues. The germline V gene has CDR1 LNHNV and CDR2 YYDKDF (reference sequence). This CDR3 reads CATSTRDSGNTIYF. The DNA of the CDR3 is TGTGCCACCAGCACACGGGACAGTGGAAACACCATATATTTT.

This chain uses TRBV7-8 with TRBJ1-6; D is uncertain. CDR1 and CDR2 (germline): SGHVS, FQNEAQ. V was clipped by 6 bases and J by 1 base, with 22 bases between them. CDR3 length: 19 amino acids. As DNA, the CDR3 is TGTGCCAGCAGTTACCCGGCGGGCCGGGTACAGTCCTATAATTCACCCCTCCACTTT. Translation: CASSYPAGRVQSYNSPLHF. Full variable domain (missing parts from reference TRBV7-8 and TRBJ1-6): GAGVSQSPRYKVAKRGQDVALRCDPISGHVSLFWYQQALGQGPEFLTYFQNEAQLDKSGLPSDRFFAERPEGSVSTLKIQRTQQEDSAVYLCASSYPAGRVQSYNSPLHFGNGTRLTVT.

This chain connects TRBV5-4 to TRBJ2-1, with 15 bases matching TRBD2. The CDR3 has 15 amino acids. V shed 4 bases, J shed 7 bases, and the junction held 3 bases outside the gene matches. The germline gives CDR1 SGHNT, CDR2 YYREEE (reference sequence). Written as DNA, the CDR3 is TGTGCCAGCAGCAGTGGGACTAGCGGGGGGAATGAGCAGTTCTTC. Its translation: CASSSGTSGGNEQFF.

The chain carries TRBV2 and TRBJ2-3; TRBD1 matches 7 bases. Trimming cost V 6 bases and J 6 bases; bases outside gene matches: 3. Germline V gene data show CDR1 as SNHLY and CDR2 as FYNNEI. The CDR3 consists of 12 residues. CDR3 loop: CASRGTADTQYF. CDR3 nucleotide sequence: TGTGCCAGCAGAGGGACAGCGGATACGCAGTATTTT.

The chain combines TRBV9 with TRBJ1-1; D is unresolved. Germline CDR1 is SGDLS and CDR2 is YYNGEE. CDR3 length: 15 amino acids. V lost 0 bases to trimming and J lost 3 bases, with 12 bases between them. The CDR3 protein is CASSVVTGGYTEAFF. In nucleotides, the CDR3 is TGTGCCAGCAGCGTAGTCACGGGAGGATACACTGAAGCTTTCTTT.

The rearrangement uses TRBV24-1 and TRBJ2-5; D may be TRBD1 (5 bases). V was shortened by 5 bases and J by 2 bases, with 8 bases between the two germline ends. Germline CDR1 is KGHDR and CDR2 is SFDVKD. CDR3 length: 13 amino acids. CDR3 amino acids: CATSAAGQETQYF. The CDR3 DNA is TGTGCCACCAGTGCGGCAGGGCAAGAGACCCAGTACTTC.

The chain is built from TRBV7-2 and TRBJ1-1; 8 bases agree with TRBD1. CDR1 is SGHTA, CDR2 FQGNSA, per germline. The CDR3 is 15 amino acids. The trim removed 5 bases at V and 1 base at J, leaving 6 bases unmatched. The CDR3 protein is CASSLQGGGNTEAFF. The DNA for the CDR3 is TGTGCCAGCAGCCTACAGGGGGGCGGGAACACTGAAGCTTTCTTT.